This T cell receptor (beta chain) was recorded in a study of T cell repertoires in cytomegalovirus infection. The sample holds many counts of this clonotype. TCRdb recomputed calls from the reads with MiXCR, one row per CDR3 protein. The sample has a few hundred thousand distinct CDR3 sequences, roughly 15% seen once. The junction had 16 bases not matched to a gene; V was cut back by 4 bases and J by 3 bases. There are 18 residues in the CDR3. Per the germline V gene, CDR1 is SGHVS and CDR2 is FQNEAQ. The rearrangement uses TRBV7-8 and TRBJ2-3; TRBD2 agrees at 7 bases. Sequences were obtained from PBMCs. This sequence was found in a human donor in good health (CMV status not recorded). Some clones in this sample may be carry-over from other donors' samples. As DNA, the CDR3 is TGTGCCAGCAGCTGGGGGAGGGTCATCAACTTCGAAACAGATACGCAGTATTTT. This sequence encodes CASSWGRVINFETDTQYF.